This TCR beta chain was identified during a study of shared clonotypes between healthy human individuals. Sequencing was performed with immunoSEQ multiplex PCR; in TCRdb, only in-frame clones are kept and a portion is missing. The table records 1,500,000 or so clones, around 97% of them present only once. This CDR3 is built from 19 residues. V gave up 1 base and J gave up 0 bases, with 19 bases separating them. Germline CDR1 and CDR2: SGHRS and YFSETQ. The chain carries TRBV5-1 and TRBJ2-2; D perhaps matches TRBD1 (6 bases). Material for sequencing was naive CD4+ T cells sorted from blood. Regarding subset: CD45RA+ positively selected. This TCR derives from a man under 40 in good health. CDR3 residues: CASSLYLHLEGANTGELFF. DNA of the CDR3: TGCGCCAGCAGCTTGTATCTCCACCTCGAGGGGGCGAACACCGGGGAGCTGTTTTTT.